Listed here are 23 T cell receptor beta chains from one sample, sequenced in a study of blood T cell repertoires in COVID-19. Libraries were prepared by immunoSEQ multiplex PCR; TCRdb keeps only in-frame clonotypes and omits some of them. The sample includes about 480,000 clones, roughly 90% of them seen just once. The source material was PBMCs or T cells enriched from blood (not recorded which). The receptors were sampled from a woman in her 40s who had recovered from COVID-19.

This rearrangement joins TRBV19 to TRBJ2-7, with 10 bases aligning to TRBD1. V was clipped by 3 bases and J by 4 bases; unmatched bases: 6. From germline, CDR1 is LNHDA and CDR2 SQIVND (reference sequence). This CDR3 has 15 amino acids. CDR3 sequence (DNA): TGTGCCAGTAGTATGTGGCCGGGACAGGGGTACGAGCAGTACTTC. This sequence encodes CASSMWPGQGYEQYF.

J is TRBJ2-7 and V is TRBV18; weak D call: TRBD2 (5 bases). The germline V gene has CDR1 KGHSH and CDR2 LQKENI. This CDR3 has 13 amino acids. Trimming pared 2 bases from V and 4 bases from J, leaving 9 bases between. The DNA for the CDR3 is TGTGCCAGCTCACCAGCAACGGGGTACGAGCAGTACTTC. Translated: CASSPATGYEQYF.

The J gene is TRBJ1-2, the V gene TRBV27, with a weak D call TRBD1 (5 bases). This CDR3 spans 16 amino acids. Per the germline V gene, CDR1 is MNHEY and CDR2 is SMNVEV (reference sequence). Trimming shortened V by 1 base and J by 6 bases, and 18 bases separated the two germline ends. This CDR3 is CASSLFSSGIRDGYTF. The CDR3, as DNA: TGTGCCAGCAGTTTATTTTCTTCAGGGATACGGGATGGCTACACCTTC.

This chain connects TRBV28 to TRBJ2-4, with 7 positions matching TRBD1. This CDR3 contains 13 residues. V lost 8 bases and J lost 3; bases outside the gene matches: 4. Germline V CDR1 and CDR2: MDHEN, SYDVKM. The CDR3 here is CASSGTDKNIQYF. The CDR3 DNA reads TGTGCCAGCTCCGGGACAGACAAAAACATTCAGTACTTC.

The chain couples TRBV9 to TRBJ2-1; no definite D call. This CDR3 contains 14 residues. V was shortened by 4 bases and J by 8 bases, with 16 bases between the two germline ends. The germline gives CDR1 SGDLS, CDR2 YYNGEE. The DNA for the CDR3 is TGTGCCAGCAGCCCACCGACTTGGGTGGATGAGCAGTTCTTC. Protein: CASSPPTWVDEQFF.

In this sample, this clone turned up a few times. The rearrangement links TRBV24-1 to TRBJ2-3, with TRBD2 identical over 9 bases. The CDR3 is made up of 21 amino acids. The V segment lost 9 bases and the J segment 0 bases; nucleotides outside the gene matches: 24. Germline-derived CDR1 and CDR2 are KGHDR and SFDVKD. The CDR3 region is CATPATGTWLAGTASTDTQYF. Here the CDR3 DNA reads TGTGCCACCCCGGCTACCGGGACATGGCTAGCGGGAACTGCTAGCACAGATACGCAGTATTTT.

The V and J genes are TRBV10-1 and TRBJ2-5, with 7 bases fitting TRBD2. Germline CDR1 is WNHNN and CDR2 is SYGVQD (reference sequence). The CDR3 is made up of 15 amino acids. V lost 8 bases and J lost 5; bases outside the gene matches: 14. The CDR3 DNA reads TGCGCCAGCTCCCTGGGGGGGGAGAGAGGGGAGACCCAGTACTTC. It encodes CASSLGGERGETQYF.

The chain is built from TRBV29-1 and TRBJ1-4; the D is unclear. This CDR3 region has 15 residues. Per the germline V gene, CDR1 is SQVTM and CDR2 is ANQGSEA. V gave up 2 bases and J gave up 0 bases, with 10 bases separating them. CDR3 in DNA: TGCAGCGTTGAAACAAAAGTTGCAACTAATGAAAAACTGTTTTTT. It yields the protein CSVETKVATNEKLFF.

The chain links TRBV6-5 to TRBJ2-5; weak D call: TRBD2 (6 bases). With 4 bases removed from V and 3 bases from J, the gap between germline ends came to 15 bases. CDR1 is MNHEY and CDR2 is SVGAGI in the germline V gene. The CDR3 runs to 15 residues. In nucleotides, the CDR3 is TGTGCCAGCAGTTCTAGACTAGACGATAAAGAGACCCAGTACTTC. This encodes CASSSRLDDKETQYF.

This rearrangement joins TRBV12-3 or TRBV12-4 to TRBJ2-7; 12 bases map to TRBD2. The CDR3 covers 13 residues. V was pared by 10 bases and J by 5 bases, with 6 bases of the junction left unmatched. The CDR3 DNA is TGTGCCACACGACTAGCGGGAGCACACGAGCAGTACTTC. Translated: CATRLAGAHEQYF.

The chain combines TRBV2 with TRBJ1-2; a possible D gene is TRBD1 (6 bases). V gave up 11 bases and J gave up 4 bases, with 14 bases separating them. This CDR3 contains 12 residues. Germline-derived CDR1 and CDR2 are SNHLY and FYNNEI. CDR3 residues: CAWTDLGYGYTF. CDR3 DNA sequence: TGTGCCTGGACAGACCTCGGCTATGGCTACACCTTC.

J is TRBJ2-7 and V is TRBV5-5, with D maybe TRBD2 (5 bases). The CDR3 has 14 residues. V shed 0 bases and J shed 6 bases, with 13 bases lying between them. Germline V gene data show CDR1 as SGHKS and CDR2 as YYEKEE (reference sequence). In nucleotides, the CDR3 is TGTGCCAGCAGCTTGGGATCCCGGGGTTCCGAGCAGTACTTC. This encodes CASSLGSRGSEQYF.

The rearrangement uses TRBV7-2 and TRBJ1-5; a weak D match, TRBD1 (5 bases). The V gene lost 2 bases and the J gene lost 3 bases, with 11 bases spanning the gap. The CDR3 contains 15 residues. Looked up from germline, CDR1 is SGHTA and CDR2 is FQGNSA. The CDR3 sequence: CASSLWGGINQPQHF. DNA for the CDR3: TGTGCCAGCAGCTTATGGGGGGGGATCAATCAGCCCCAGCATTTT.

V is TRBV5-8 and J is TRBJ1-3; D gene unclear. Germline CDR1 and CDR2: SGHTS and YDEGEE. V was pared by 3 bases and J by 2 bases, with 9 bases between. This CDR3 has 14 amino acids. The CDR3 sequence is CASSSTVAGNTIYF. CDR3 nucleotides: TGTGCCAGCAGCTCGACTGTGGCTGGAAACACCATATATTTT.

This sequence joins TRBV19 and TRBJ1-1; a possible D gene is TRBD1 (5 bases). V was pared by 6 bases and J by 0 bases, with 11 bases between. Germline V gene data show CDR1 as LNHDA and CDR2 as SQIVND (reference sequence). CDR3 length equals 14 residues. CDR3 coding DNA: TGTGCCAGTAGCAGGGTTTCGGTGAACACTGAAGCTTTCTTT. It encodes CASSRVSVNTEAFF.

The chain links TRBV4-1 to TRBJ1-1; possibly TRBD1 for D (6 bases). Germline CDR1 is MGHRA and CDR2 is YSYEKL. Trimming cost V 1 base and J 5 bases, with 17 bases left between them. This CDR3 contains 16 residues. The CDR3 DNA follows: TGCGCCAGCAGCCAAGCCCCAGGACAGAGAATAACTGAAGCTTTCTTT. This sequence encodes CASSQAPGQRITEAFF.

This clone was observed once. V and J are TRBV5-1 and TRBJ2-5; 8 nucleotides agree with TRBD2. Germline V gives CDR1 SGHRS, CDR2 YFSETQ. V trimming: 4 bases; J trimming: 2 bases; junction bases outside the gene matches: 7. CDR3 length: 15 residues. CDR3 protein: CASSLSGGLQETQYF. The CDR3 coding sequence is TGCGCCAGCAGCCTTTCGGGAGGGTTACAAGAGACCCAGTACTTC.

The CDR3 DNA is TGTGCCAGCAGCTCGACAGGGGACCCCAATCAGCCCCAGCATTTT. Amino acids: CASSSTGDPNQPQHF. This rearrangement joins TRBV7-2 to TRBJ1-5; 8 bases map to TRBD1. Germline V lookup: CDR1 SGHTA, CDR2 FQGNSA. The CDR3 loop spans 15 amino acids. V lost 4 bases and J lost 3; bases outside the gene matches: 5. The complete variable domain, with remaining parts taken from reference TRBV7-2 and TRBJ1-5, reads GAGVSQSPSNKVTEKGKDVELRCDPISGHTALYWYRQSLGQGLEFLIYFQGNSAPDKSGLPSDRFSAERTGGSVSTLTIQRTQQEDSAVYLCASSSTGDPNQPQHFGDGTRLSIL.

The V and J genes are TRBV6-5 and TRBJ1-2; TRBD1 might be the D (5 bases). Germline CDR1 and CDR2: MNHEY and SVGAGI. Trimming stripped 3 bases from V and 3 bases from J, with 8 bases between. The CDR3 covers 13 residues. Here the CDR3 reads CASSYLGDYGYTF. The CDR3 bases are TGTGCCAGCAGTTATTTAGGGGACTATGGCTACACCTTC.

The chain uses TRBV10-1 and TRBJ1-5; D unresolved. Germline V gene sequence: CDR1 WNHNN, CDR2 SYGVQD (reference sequence). Between the trimmed V and J ends, which lost 3 bases and 2 bases, there was a span of 8 bases. CDR3 length: 14 residues. The CDR3 region has the DNA TGCGCCAGCAGTGACGGCGGCGGCAATCAGCCCCAGCATTTT. Encoded protein: CASSDGGGNQPQHF.

The chain combines TRBV20-1 with TRBJ2-5, with D hard to call. V lost 5 bases, J lost 1 base, and 5 bases lay in between. The CDR3 extends over 11 amino acids. Germline V gene sequence: CDR1 DFQATT, CDR2 SNEGSKA (reference sequence). CDR3 in amino acids: CSALPQETQYF. The CDR3 nucleotides are TGCAGTGCTCTCCCCCAAGAGACCCAGTACTTC.

The chain links TRBV12-5 to TRBJ1-5; 9 bases map to TRBD1. The CDR3 is made up of 15 amino acids. Trimming took 3 bases from V and 6 from J; bases not matched to a gene: 6. Germline loops: CDR1 LGHNT, CDR2 FRNRAP. Written as DNA, the CDR3 is TGTGCTAGTGGTTTAGGGGACAGGGAGGGTCAGCCCCAGCATTTT. This sequence encodes CASGLGDREGQPQHF.

The V gene is TRBV4-3, the J gene TRBJ1-1, with unresolved D. The CDR3 contains 15 residues. Deletions cut 0 bases from V and 5 bases from J, with 13 bases between. Germline V gene data show CDR1 as LGHNA and CDR2 as YSLEER. Here the CDR3 DNA reads TGCGCCAGCAGCCAAGAGAGCCTCTCTATAACTGAAGCTTTCTTT. Residues: CASSQESLSITEAFF.